Listed here are 27 T cell receptor beta chains from one sample, sequenced in a study of blood T cells in healthy people across ages (dated by TCRdb to 2015 to 2017). Library preparation used 5' RACE. These reads were obtained on an Illumina HiSeq 2500. The second PCR ran for roughly 7 to 11 cycles and used a J-beta primer mix along with a sample-barcoded 5' primer. The public reads were reprocessed in TCRdb via fastp at Q25 and MiXCR, keeping in-frame beta chains. A single entry per CDR3 protein holds the most common genes and DNA from its merged rows. For this sample there are around 1,500,000 distinct CDR3 sequences; about 40% appear just once. The leading ten clones occupy 7.9% of the sample. The specimen sequenced was blood. The receptors stem from a young woman in good health.

This clonotype was detected only a few times. V gene TRBV21-1 combines with J gene TRBJ1-2. TRBV21-1 is reported as a pseudogene. The CDR3 sequence is 17 residues long. The CDR3 DNA sequence: TGTGCCAGCAGCAAAGCCGGTTGTATCGGGGAGTGCTATGGCTACACCTTC. It specifies CASSKAGCIGECYGYTF.

This clonotype was seen a few times. The chain recombines TRBV4-1 with TRBJ2-1; TRBD2 matches 11 bases. From germline, CDR1 is MGHRA and CDR2 YSYEKL. J gave up 10 bases and V 1 base, and 9 bases lay outside the gene matches. CDR3 length: 16 residues. The chain's CDR3 is CASSQALAGGPGEQFF. CDR3 DNA sequence: TGCGCCAGCAGCCAAGCCCTAGCGGGAGGCCCCGGAGAGCAGTTCTTC.

Notes on this clonotype: The junction and the germline gene differ at one end; a read error may be behind it. This rearrangement joins TRBV19 to TRBJ2-5, with TRBD2 identical over 8 bases. The germline gives CDR1 LNHDA, CDR2 SQIVND (reference sequence). The CDR3 extends over 18 amino acids. For the CDR3, the DNA is TGTGCCAGTAGTATCGGGTCGGGAGGGTCGTGGGGGCACAATGAGCAGAACTTC. It codes for CASSIGSGGSWGHNEQNF.

Only a few counts were recorded for this clonotype. This chain joins TRBV9 and TRBJ2-2; no definite D call. Germline V gene lookup returns CDR1 SGDLS and CDR2 YYNGEE. The CDR3 length is 15 residues. V dropped 0 bases and J dropped 2 bases, with 8 bases sitting between them. CDR3 in DNA: TGTGCCAGCAGCGTAGGCGGCGGTAACACCGGGGAGCTGTTTTTT. This gives the protein CASSVGGGNTGELFF.

The chain is built from TRBV7-2 and TRBJ2-5, with 8 bases that match TRBD2. The end of the DNA is better explained by TRBJ2-7, so the J call may be wrong. Per germline, CDR1 SGHTA and CDR2 FQGNSA. The CDR3 has 14 amino acids. CDR3 protein: CASRRTSPIGEQYF. The CDR3 DNA reads TGTGCCAGCAGGAGGACTAGCCCGATAGGCGAGCAGTACTTC.

The gene calls are TRBV12-3 or TRBV12-4 and TRBJ2-3, with TRBD1 matching over 7 bases. V lost 4 bases, J lost 15 bases, and 19 bases stayed unmatched. The length of the CDR3 is 15 residues. The CDR3 DNA is TGTGCCAGCAGTTGTGGAACAGTGGGGACAGATGTGGAATATTTT. Protein product: CASSCGTVGTDVEYF.

Remarks on this clonotype: One junction end disagrees with the germline gene, perhaps due to a read error. The genes are TRBV27 and TRBJ1-2, with D possibly being TRBD1 (5 bases). There are 13 residues in the CDR3. Germline V gene lookup returns CDR1 MNHEY and CDR2 SMNVEV (reference sequence). CDR3 DNA sequence: TGCGCCAGCAGTCCAGGATACGGGGGGGGCTACACCTTC. This codes for CASSPGYGGGYTF.

A note on this clonotype: An end of the junction does not agree with germline; a read error may underlie this. This chain connects TRBV7-9 to TRBJ2-1; 8 bases align to TRBD1. CDR3 length: 16 amino acids. Germline V CDR1 and CDR2: SEHNR, FQNEAQ (reference sequence). The CDR3 coding sequence is TGTGCCAGCAGCTTTCAGACAGGGGAAGGGCAGGGTGAGCGGTTCTTC. It translates to CASSFQTGEGQGERFF.

For this clonotype: A much larger clone lies a single base off, so this may be a read error. This rearrangement joins TRBV29-1 to TRBJ2-7; no definite D call. V gave up 7 bases and J gave up 8 bases, with 12 bases separating them. Germline V gene lookup returns CDR1 SQVTM and CDR2 ANQGSEA. The CDR3 extends over 10 amino acids. CDR3 DNA sequence: TGCAGCGCCCGAGGAGACAAGCAGTACTTC. Protein product: CSARGDKQYF.

This clonotype has only a few counts. This chain connects TRBV3-1 to TRBJ2-1, with a weak D call TRBD2 (6 bases). The CDR3 contains 13 residues. In germline, CDR1 is LGHDT, CDR2 YNNKEL (reference sequence). V was cut by 1 base and J by 15 bases, with 16 bases left in between. The DNA of the CDR3 is TGTGCCAGCAGCCAAGTAACAAGCGGGCGACGGTTCTTC. It encodes CASSQVTSGRRFF.

CDR3 nucleotide sequence: TGTGCCAGCAGCTTATCTACCCAAATCTTAAGGACGGATACGCAGTATTTT. Residues: CASSLSTQILRTDTQYF. The chain carries TRBV7-9 and TRBJ2-3; D is ambiguous. V was pared by 2 bases and J by 6 bases, with 21 bases between. The germline CDR1 and CDR2 sequences are SEHNR and FQNEAQ (reference sequence). The CDR3 sequence is 17 residues long.

This clonotype was seen a few times. The rearrangement links TRBV28 to TRBJ2-7, with 7 bases fitting TRBD1. Per the germline V gene, CDR1 is MDHEN and CDR2 is SYDVKM. The CDR3 sequence is 14 residues long. Trimming at V came to 6 bases and at J to 2 bases, leaving 7 bases not matched to a gene. The CDR3 region is CASRVSGTAYEQYF. The CDR3 region has the DNA TGTGCCAGCAGGGTTTCCGGGACAGCCTACGAGCAGTACTTC.

This clonotype was counted a single time. The DNA of the CDR3 is TGCGCCAGCAGCTCGGCTTACCTAGCAACGGGGAATACTGGTACGCAGTATTTT. This sequence encodes CASSSAYLATGNTGTQYF. The genes are TRBV5-1 and TRBJ2-3; D is perhaps TRBD2 (5 bases). Per the germline V gene, CDR1 is SGHRS and CDR2 is YFSETQ. V dropped 3 bases and J dropped 8 bases, with 28 bases sitting between them. This CDR3 region has 18 residues.

This clonotype was counted a few times. The V gene is TRBV27, the J gene TRBJ2-1; 7 bases are a match to TRBD1. Germline loops: CDR1 MNHEY, CDR2 SMNVEV (reference sequence). V shed 3 bases, J shed 9 bases, and the junction held 14 bases outside the gene matches. This CDR3 is 16 amino acids long. CDR3 amino acids: CASSFSLAGGIGEQFF. Written as DNA, the CDR3 is TGTGCCAGCAGTTTTTCGTTGGCAGGGGGAATAGGTGAGCAGTTCTTC.

The V call is TRBV6-5, the J call TRBJ1-2, with 8 nucleotides matching TRBD1. Trimming took 7 bases from V and 7 from J; bases not matched to a gene: 11. CDR3 length: 14 residues. Germline V CDR1 and CDR2: MNHEY, SVGAGI. CDR3 sequence reads: CASTLLQGAGGYTF. The CDR3 DNA reads as TGTGCCAGCACTCTCCTCCAGGGGGCAGGTGGCTACACCTTC.

There are a few counts of this clonotype. V is TRBV28 and J is TRBJ1-5, with TRBD1 matching over 7 bases. The CDR3 totals 15 residues. The V gene end was trimmed by 4 bases and the J gene end by 6 bases; junction bases not matched to a gene: 9. In germline, CDR1 is MDHEN, CDR2 SYDVKM. CDR3 amino acids: CASSSPDRDGQPQHF. Written as DNA, the CDR3 is TGTGCCAGCAGTTCCCCTGACAGGGACGGTCAGCCCCAGCATTTT.

The table lists this clonotype with a few counts. The chain is built from TRBV29-1 and TRBJ2-7; the match to TRBD2 covers 10 bases. CDR3 size: 13 residues. With V trimmed by 6 bases and J by 5 bases, 7 bases remained unmatched. Germline loops: CDR1 SQVTM, CDR2 ANQGSEA. In DNA, the CDR3 is TGCAGCGTCCCGGGACTAGCGCGCCACGAGCAGTACTTC. Translated, it gives CSVPGLARHEQYF.

The rearrangement joins TRBV7-9 to TRBJ1-1; 7 nucleotides align to TRBD1. V lost 1 base and J lost 0; bases outside the gene matches: 2. The CDR3 has 15 amino acids. Germline V gene sequence: CDR1 SEHNR, CDR2 FQNEAQ (reference sequence). In nucleotides, the CDR3 is TGTGCCAGCAGCTTAGAGGGGGCGATGAACACTGAAGCTTTCTTT. Translating gives CASSLEGAMNTEAFF.

The chain has TRBV7-2 and TRBJ2-1, with 7 positions matching TRBD2. This CDR3 region has 17 residues. Germline V CDR1 and CDR2: SGHTA, FQGNSA. The trim removed 1 base at V and 2 bases at J, leaving 8 bases unmatched. The CDR3 nucleotides read TGTGCCAGCAGCTTAGGTGGGCGGGGGACCACCTACAATGAGCAGTTCTTC. Translation gives CASSLGGRGTTYNEQFF.

This clonotype was observed a few times. This chain links TRBV6-1 with TRBJ2-1; 7 positions agree with TRBD2. The CDR3 loop spans 16 amino acids. Germline loops: CDR1 MNHNS, CDR2 SASEGT. Trimming cost V 3 bases and J 9 bases; bases outside gene matches: 14. The CDR3, as DNA: TGTGCCAGCAGTGACCCTAGCGGAACCGAGGTCGGTGAGCAGTTCTTC. It yields the protein CASSDPSGTEVGEQFF.

There are a few counts of this clonotype. This sequence joins TRBV20-1 and TRBJ2-3; D is unresolved. The CDR3 is 12 residues long. V was trimmed by 2 bases and J by 4 bases, leaving 7 bases between them. Germline CDR1 is DFQATT and CDR2 is SNEGSKA (reference sequence). Written as DNA, the CDR3 is TGCAGTGCTAGAACGGGTTCAGATACGCAGTATTTT. It is translated as CSARTGSDTQYF.

This chain connects TRBV7-9 to TRBJ2-7; 15 positions agree with TRBD2. CDR1 SEHNR and CDR2 FQNEAQ come from the germline V gene (reference sequence). V trimming: 4 bases; J trimming: 4 bases; junction bases outside the gene matches: 2. This CDR3 is built from 15 residues. DNA for the CDR3: TGTGCCAGCAGCTGGGGGACTAGCGGGAGGTACGAGCAGTACTTC. It is translated as CASSWGTSGRYEQYF.

The chain joins TRBV11-2 to TRBJ2-2, with TRBD2 matching 7 bases. V trimming: 3 bases; J trimming: 0 bases; junction bases outside the gene matches: 7. The CDR3 has 17 residues. Germline V gene sequence: CDR1 SGHAT, CDR2 FQNNGV. The CDR3 spells CASSFLGGESNTGELFF. CDR3 sequence (DNA): TGTGCCAGCAGCTTTCTTGGGGGGGAGTCGAACACCGGGGAGCTGTTTTTT.

As for this clonotype: At one of its ends the junction is not consistent with the germline gene, which may arise from a read error. The rearrangement links TRBV20-1 to TRBJ2-3; 7 bases are shared with TRBD1. The CDR3 is 15 amino acids. Germline lookup yields CDR1 DFQATT and CDR2 SNEGSKA (reference sequence). The CDR3 is CSATRQGGSTGTQYF. CDR3 coding DNA: TGCAGTGCAACCCGACAGGGTGGGAGCACAGGTACGCAGTATTTT.

This chain connects TRBV5-1 to TRBJ2-3, with 9 bases fitting TRBD2. Germline V gene sequence: CDR1 SGHRS, CDR2 YFSETQ. V trimming: 0 bases; J trimming: 1 base; junction bases outside the gene matches: 3. This CDR3 spans 16 amino acids. DNA of the CDR3: TGCGCCAGCAGCTTGGTCCTAGCGGGACGCACAGATACGCAGTATTTT. Translation: CASSLVLAGRTDTQYF.

The V and J genes are TRBV4-1 and TRBJ2-7; D is possibly TRBD1 (6 bases). The length of the CDR3 is 18 residues. CDR1 MGHRA and CDR2 YSYEKL come from the germline V gene. The V gene lost 1 base and the J gene lost 0 bases, with 19 bases spanning the gap. CDR3 nucleotide sequence: TGCGCCAGCAGCCAAGTTATGACACAGGGCCGGAGCTCCTACGAGCAGTACTTC. The encoded protein is CASSQVMTQGRSSYEQYF.

The chain carries TRBV3-1 and TRBJ2-7; TRBD1 matches at 8 bases. This CDR3 region has 14 residues. V was clipped by 4 bases and J by 4 bases; unmatched bases: 6. In germline, CDR1 is LGHDT, CDR2 YNNKEL (reference sequence). This CDR3 is CASSPRQGMYEQYF. CDR3 coding DNA: TGTGCCAGCAGCCCCCGACAGGGGATGTACGAGCAGTACTTC.